This is a list of T cell receptor beta chains from one sample in a study of beta chain features in type 1 diabetes. Measured with immunoSEQ multiplex PCR; TCRdb has only the in-frame clones, and not every one. The top ten hold around 0.018% of the sample, which has roughly 230,000 clones, roughly 10% seen once. Sequenced: naive CD4+ T cells from blood. The receptors come from a man aged 25 to 40 with type 1 diabetes. CDR3s include the opening cysteine and the closing phenylalanine or tryptophan. The D gene is left open where the match is weak. Size is omitted from some rows. Given values are once, few, many or a class for expanded clones.

D gene	clone size	V gene	J gene	CDR3 protein	CDR3 DNA
TRBD2	few	TRBV6-5	TRBJ2-1	CASRAAGTSSGEQFF	TGTGCCAGCAGAGCGGCCGGGACTAGCTCCGGTGAGCAGTTCTTC
TRBD1	NA	TRBV2	TRBJ1-5	CASTGTGGNQPQHF	TGTGCCAGCACTGGGACAGGAGGAAATCAGCCCCAGCATTTT
NA	few	TRBV11-2	TRBJ2-1	CASSHTRNEQFF	TGTGCCAGCAGCCATACGCGGAATGAGCAGTTCTTC
NA	few	TRBV4-1	TRBJ2-7	CASSQGRSSYEQYF	TGCGCCAGCAGCCAAGGACGGAGCTCCTACGAGCAGTACTTC
NA	NA	TRBV15	TRBJ1-5	CATSRESGNQPQHF	TGTGCCACCAGTCGGGAGTCTGGCAATCAGCCCCAGCATTTT
TRBD2	NA	TRBV5-1	TRBJ2-5	CASRGSAGVLETQYF	TGCGCCAGCAGGGGGTCGGCGGGGGTATTGGAGACCCAGTACTTC
TRBD2	NA	TRBV5-4	TRBJ2-5	CASSLGGAGHQETQYF	TGTGCCAGCAGCTTGGGGGGAGCGGGGCACCAAGAGACCCAGTACTTC
NA	few	TRBV2	TRBJ2-1	CASSPVENEQFF	TGTGCCAGCAGCCCGGTGGAGAATGAGCAGTTCTTC
NA	NA	TRBV7-2	TRBJ1-2	CASKVSQNYGYTF	TGTGCCAGCAAAGTTTCACAGAACTATGGCTACACCTTC
NA	NA	TRBV29-1	TRBJ1-4	CSVARGGEKLFF	TGCAGCGTTGCCAGGGGTGGTGAAAAACTGTTTTTT
TRBD2	few	TRBV6-1	TRBJ2-7	CASSEGLAVYEQYF	TGTGCCAGCAGTGAGGGACTAGCTGTCTACGAGCAGTACTTC
NA	few	TRBV4-1	TRBJ1-5	CASSQGRLGNQPQHF	TGCGCCAGCAGCCAAGGGCGGTTGGGCAATCAGCCCCAGCATTTT
NA	NA	TRBV2	TRBJ2-1	CASAVYNEQFF	TGTGCCAGCGCAGTCTACAATGAGCAGTTCTTC
TRBD1	few	TRBV4-2	TRBJ1-6	CASSRDRGGNSPLHF	TGTGCCAGCAGCCGGGACAGGGGAGGCAATTCACCCCTCCACTTT
NA	few	TRBV5-6	TRBJ2-7	CASSPTGSYEQYF	TGTGCCAGCAGCCCGACCGGGTCTTACGAGCAGTACTTC
NA	NA	TRBV29-1	TRBJ2-7	CSPGLFSYEQYF	TGCAGCCCTGGACTCTTCTCCTACGAGCAGTACTTC
TRBD2	few	TRBV7-3	TRBJ2-3	CASSARAGTADTQYF	TGTGCCAGCAGCGCCAGAGCGGGGACTGCAGATACGCAGTATTTT
NA	few	TRBV19	TRBJ2-1	CASSIDFGYGEQFF	TGTGCCAGTAGTATAGACTTCGGGTATGGTGAGCAGTTCTTC
NA	many	TRBV10-3	TRBJ2-1	CAIKAAEVNEQFF	TGTGCCATCAAGGCGGCGGAGGTCAATGAGCAGTTCTTC
TRBD2	few	TRBV6-6	TRBJ2-2	CASSPGGGTGELFF	TGTGCCAGCAGTCCCGGGGGGGGAACCGGGGAGCTGTTTTTT
NA	NA	TRBV29-1	TRBJ2-5	CSVDWGPGQETQYF	TGCAGCGTTGACTGGGGGCCGGGCCAAGAGACCCAGTACTTC
NA	NA	TRBV5-4	TRBJ1-2	CASSLAPGGYTF	TGTGCCAGCAGCTTGGCCCCAGGTGGCTACACCTTC
NA	few	TRBV6-5	TRBJ1-2	CASSYRGGYTF	TGTGCCAGCAGTTACCGGGGAGGCTACACCTTC
TRBD1	few	TRBV10-3	TRBJ2-5	CATHGTGQETQYF	TGTGCCACTCATGGGACAGGGCAAGAGACCCAGTACTTC
NA	few	TRBV5-4	TRBJ2-5	CASSFSGPGETQYF	TGTGCCAGCAGCTTTTCTGGCCCGGGGGAGACCCAGTACTTC
NA	NA	TRBV4-3	TRBJ2-2	CASSQAGWAGELFF	TGCGCCAGCAGCCAAGCAGGGTGGGCCGGGGAGCTGTTTTTT
TRBD1	NA	TRBV7-3	TRBJ1-1	CASRYTGERQAFF	TGTGCCAGCAGGTATACAGGGGAGCGTCAAGCTTTCTTT
TRBD2	once	TRBV7-2	TRBJ2-5	CASSSRRGGPIQETQYF	TGTGCCAGCAGCTCGCGCCGGGGGGGGCCTATACAAGAGACCCAGTACTTC
NA	NA	TRBV5-1	TRBJ1-5	CASSWGQGPNQPQHF	TGCGCCAGCAGCTGGGGGCAGGGGCCCAATCAGCCCCAGCATTTT
NA	few	TRBV13	TRBJ1-5	CASSPQALDQPQHF	TGTGCCAGCAGCCCCCAAGCCTTGGATCAGCCCCAGCATTTT
TRBD1	NA	TRBV2	TRBJ1-5	CATGQGVDQPQHF	TGTGCCACCGGACAGGGGGTGGATCAGCCCCAGCATTTT
TRBD1	NA	TRBV18	TRBJ2-1	CASSPGTEYNEQFF	TGTGCCAGCTCACCCGGGACAGAATACAATGAGCAGTTCTTC
TRBD2	NA	TRBV13	TRBJ2-7	CASSPRSGVVGEQYF	TGTGCCAGCAGCCCTCGTAGCGGGGTAGTGGGCGAGCAGTACTTC
TRBD1	few	TRBV5-1	TRBJ2-1	CASSRTGDEQFF	TGCGCCAGCAGCCGCACAGGGGATGAGCAGTTCTTC
NA	NA	TRBV6-5	TRBJ2-1	CASSQAHEQFF	TGTGCCAGCAGCCAGGCTCATGAGCAGTTCTTC
TRBD1	NA	TRBV9	TRBJ2-5	CASSQGGTGALGTQYF	TGTGCCAGCAGCCAGGGCGGGACAGGGGCCTTAGGGACCCAGTACTTC
NA	NA	TRBV29-1	TRBJ1-1	CSVSSAGGEAFF	TGCAGCGTGTCGTCCGCGGGCGGTGAAGCTTTCTTT
NA	few	TRBV19	TRBJ2-2	CASSIDPPGFAGELFF	TGTGCCAGTAGTATAGATCCCCCGGGATTCGCCGGGGAGCTGTTTTTT
NA	few	TRBV7-2	TRBJ2-5	CASSQTTAYQETQYF	TGTGCCAGCAGCCAGACGACAGCGTACCAAGAGACCCAGTACTTC
TRBD1	few	TRBV6-6	TRBJ2-2	CASSSRDRVNTGELFF	TGTGCCAGCAGTTCCCGGGACAGAGTCAACACCGGGGAGCTGTTTTTT
NA	few	TRBV7-8	TRBJ1-5	CASAGGRDQPQHF	TGTGCCAGCGCAGGAGGGAGAGATCAGCCCCAGCATTTT
TRBD1	few	TRBV2	TRBJ2-2	CASRDRGGTGELFF	TGTGCCAGCAGGGACAGGGGAGGCACCGGGGAGCTGTTTTTT
TRBD1	few	TRBV6-5	TRBJ1-1	CASTRQGTEAFF	TGTGCCAGCACAAGACAGGGAACTGAAGCTTTCTTT
NA	few	TRBV29-1	TRBJ1-1	CSARTPNTEAFF	TGCAGCGCTAGGACACCCAACACTGAAGCTTTCTTT
NA	few	TRBV13	TRBJ2-7	CASSLRRDLGTYEQYF	TGTGCCAGCAGCTTACGCAGGGACTTGGGGACCTACGAGCAGTACTTC